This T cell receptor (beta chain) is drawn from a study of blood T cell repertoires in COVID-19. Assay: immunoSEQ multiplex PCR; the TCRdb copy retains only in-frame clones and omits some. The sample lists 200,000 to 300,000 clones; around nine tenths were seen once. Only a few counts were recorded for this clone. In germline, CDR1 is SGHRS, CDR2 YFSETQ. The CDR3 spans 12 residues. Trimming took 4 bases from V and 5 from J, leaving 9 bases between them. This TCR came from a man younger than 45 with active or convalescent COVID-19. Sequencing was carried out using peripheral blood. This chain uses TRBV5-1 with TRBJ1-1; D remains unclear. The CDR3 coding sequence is TGCGCCAGCAGCCCCGAGGGTACTGAAGCTTTCTTT. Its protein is CASSPEGTEAFF.